Listed here is a single TCR beta chain. The antigen remains undetermined. The entry originates in a study of OX40 agonist ivuxolimab in advanced cancers. Turning to the study itself: While on treatment, patients had intravenous ivuxolimab at 0.01 to 10 mg/kg every 2 weeks. Therapy given before enrollment (anti-PD-1, anti-PD-L1 or anti-CTLA-4) was allowed, and 40% had some.

Regarding the study as a whole: Some of the nonresponding patients also showed low levels of normalized T-cell clonal expansion.

V lost 0 bases and J lost 5; bases outside the gene matches: 6. The CDR3 is made up of 16 amino acids. Germline CDR1 reads SGDLS; CDR2 reads YYNGEE. The assay was immunoSEQ multiplex PCR, and TCRdb's table has in-frame clones only and misses some. The data show approximately 66,000 clones, 80% to 90% seen once. The TCR sequence derives from an adult with an advanced solid tumor such as melanoma, head and neck, liver or kidney cancer. This chain uses TRBV9 with TRBJ2-3, with 10 bases that match TRBD2. Sequencing was performed on CD4+ or CD8+ T cells sorted from blood, taken in a trial of the OX40 agonist ivuxolimab. As DNA, the CDR3 is TGTGCCAGCAGCGTAGGAGTAGCGGGGGGAGGAGATACGCAGTATTTT. Translating it yields CASSVGVAGGGDTQYF.